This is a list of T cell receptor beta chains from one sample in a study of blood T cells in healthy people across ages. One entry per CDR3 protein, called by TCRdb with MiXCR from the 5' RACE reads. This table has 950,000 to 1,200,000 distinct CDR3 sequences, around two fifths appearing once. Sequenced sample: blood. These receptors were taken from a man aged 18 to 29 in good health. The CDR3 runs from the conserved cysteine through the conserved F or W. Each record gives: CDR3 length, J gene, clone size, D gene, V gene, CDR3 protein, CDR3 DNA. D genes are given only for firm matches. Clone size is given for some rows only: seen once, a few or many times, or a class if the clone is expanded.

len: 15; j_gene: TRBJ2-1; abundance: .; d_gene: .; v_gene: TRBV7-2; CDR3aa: CASSVEAYSYNEQFF; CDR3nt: TGTGCCAGCAGCGTAGAAGCTTACTCCTACAATGAGCAGTTCTTC
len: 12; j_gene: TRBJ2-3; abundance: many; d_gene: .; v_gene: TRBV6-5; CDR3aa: CASRATADTQYF; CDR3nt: TGTGCCAGCAGAGCCACTGCAGATACGCAGTATTTT
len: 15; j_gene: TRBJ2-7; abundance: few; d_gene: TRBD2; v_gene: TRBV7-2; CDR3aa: CASSSTSGGLYEQYF; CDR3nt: TGTGCCAGCAGCTCCACTAGCGGGGGGCTTTACGAGCAGTACTTC
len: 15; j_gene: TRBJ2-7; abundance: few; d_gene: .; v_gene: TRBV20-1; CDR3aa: CSARAATEDTYEQYF; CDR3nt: TGCAGTGCTAGAGCGGCCACGGAGGATACCTACGAGCAGTACTTC
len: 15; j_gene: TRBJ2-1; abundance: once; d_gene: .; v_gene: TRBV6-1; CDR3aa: CASSEVGTKYNEQFF; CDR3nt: TGTGCCAGCAGTGAAGTAGGGACCAAGTACAATGAGCAGTTCTTC
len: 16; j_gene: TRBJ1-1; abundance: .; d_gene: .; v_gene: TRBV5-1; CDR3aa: CASSSSPAAAKDEAFF; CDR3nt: TGCGCCAGCAGCTCCAGCCCCGCGGCAGCAAAAGATGAAGCTTTCTTT
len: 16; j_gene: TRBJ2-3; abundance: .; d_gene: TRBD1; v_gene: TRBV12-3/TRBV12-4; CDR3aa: CANSLSTGGSGDTQYF; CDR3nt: TGTGCCAACAGTTTGTCCACAGGGGGCAGCGGAGATACGCAGTATTTT
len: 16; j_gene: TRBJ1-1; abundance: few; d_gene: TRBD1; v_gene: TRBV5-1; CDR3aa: CASSLDDRGSDTEAFF; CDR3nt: TGCGCCAGCAGCTTAGACGACAGGGGTTCTGACACTGAAGCTTTCTTT
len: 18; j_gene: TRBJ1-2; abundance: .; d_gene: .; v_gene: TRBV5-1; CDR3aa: CASSLDGALRPRDYGYTF; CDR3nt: TGCGCCAGCAGCTTGGACGGGGCCCTACGACCCCGGGACTATGGCTACACCTTC
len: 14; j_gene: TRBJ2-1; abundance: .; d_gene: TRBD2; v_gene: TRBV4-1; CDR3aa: CASWYVAGGNEQFF; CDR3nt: TGCGCCAGCTGGTATGTAGCGGGGGGCAATGAGCAGTTCTTC
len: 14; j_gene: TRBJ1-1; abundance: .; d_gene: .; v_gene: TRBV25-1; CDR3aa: CASRAPPMNTEAFF; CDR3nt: TGTGCCAGCAGGGCACCTCCTATGAACACTGAAGCTTTCTTT
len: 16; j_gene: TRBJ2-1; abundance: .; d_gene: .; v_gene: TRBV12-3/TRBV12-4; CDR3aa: CASRANGASWYNEQFF; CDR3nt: TGTGCCAGCAGGGCTAATGGGGCTTCGTGGTACAATGAGCAGTTCTTC
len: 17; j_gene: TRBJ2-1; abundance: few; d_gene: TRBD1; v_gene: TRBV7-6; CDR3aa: CASSLETGLPSYNEQFF; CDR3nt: TGTGCCAGCAGCTTAGAGACAGGGCTCCCTTCCTACAATGAGCAGTTCTTC
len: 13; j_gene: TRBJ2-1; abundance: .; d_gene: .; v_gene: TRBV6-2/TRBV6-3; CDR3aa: CASSNEGGNEQFF; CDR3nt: TGTGCCAGCAGTAACGAAGGGGGTAATGAGCAGTTCTTC
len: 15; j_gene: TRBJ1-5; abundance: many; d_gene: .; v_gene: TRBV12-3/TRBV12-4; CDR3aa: CASSLGRTGNQPQHF; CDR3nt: TGTGCCAGCAGTTTAGGGAGGACGGGCAATCAGCCCCAGCATTTT
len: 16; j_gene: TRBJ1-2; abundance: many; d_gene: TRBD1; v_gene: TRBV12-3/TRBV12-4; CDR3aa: CASSWTGFGYDYGYTF; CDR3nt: TGTGCCAGCAGTTGGACAGGGTTTGGGTATGACTATGGCTACACCTTC
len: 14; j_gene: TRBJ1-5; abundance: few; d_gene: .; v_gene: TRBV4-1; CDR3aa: CASSLQEFNQPQHF; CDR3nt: TGCGCCAGCAGCCTACAGGAATTCAATCAGCCCCAGCATTTT
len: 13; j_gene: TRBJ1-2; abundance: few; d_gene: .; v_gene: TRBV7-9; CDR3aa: CASNADSLYGYTF; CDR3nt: TGTGCCAGCAATGCGGACAGCTTATATGGCTACACCTTC
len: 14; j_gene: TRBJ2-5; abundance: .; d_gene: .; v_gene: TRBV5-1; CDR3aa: CASSLVGQEETQYF; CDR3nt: TGCGCCAGCAGCTTGGTAGGACAAGAGGAGACCCAGTACTTC
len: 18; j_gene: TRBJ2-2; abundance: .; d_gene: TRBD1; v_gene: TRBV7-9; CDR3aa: CASSHGTGLITNTGELFF; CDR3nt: TGTGCCAGCAGCCACGGGACAGGGCTCATAACGAACACCGGGGAGCTGTTTTTT
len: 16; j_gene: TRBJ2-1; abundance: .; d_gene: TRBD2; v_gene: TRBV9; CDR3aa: CASSFQSGGASNEQFF; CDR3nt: TGTGCCAGCAGCTTCCAAAGCGGGGGGGCCTCGAATGAGCAGTTCTTC
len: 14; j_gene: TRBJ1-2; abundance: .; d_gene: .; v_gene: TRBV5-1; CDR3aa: CASSVSSSGGGYTF; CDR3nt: TGCGCCAGCAGCGTGTCCTCTTCGGGGGGAGGCTACACCTTC
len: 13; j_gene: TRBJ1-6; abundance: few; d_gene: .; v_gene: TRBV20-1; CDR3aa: CSARVNSYSPLHF; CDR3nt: TGCAGTGCTAGAGTCAACAGCTATTCACCCCTCCACTTT
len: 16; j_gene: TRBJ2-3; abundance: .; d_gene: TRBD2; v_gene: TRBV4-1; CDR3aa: CASSQGQGLPRDTQYF; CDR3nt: TGCGCCAGCAGCCAAGGTCAGGGACTACCCAGAGATACGCAGTATTTT
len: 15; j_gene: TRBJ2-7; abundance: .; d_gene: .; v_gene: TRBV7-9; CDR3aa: CASRAGTFNYNEQYF; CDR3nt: TGTGCCAGCAGGGCCGGGACTTTTAACTACAATGAGCAGTACTTC
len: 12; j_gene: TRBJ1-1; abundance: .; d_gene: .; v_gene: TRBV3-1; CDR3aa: CASSTSGTEAFF; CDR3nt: TGTGCCAGCAGCACCTCAGGCACTGAAGCTTTCTTT
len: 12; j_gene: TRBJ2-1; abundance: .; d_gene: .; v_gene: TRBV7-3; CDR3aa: CASSFLPGTSFF; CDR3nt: TGTGCCAGCAGCTTTTTACCAGGGACTTCGTTCTTC
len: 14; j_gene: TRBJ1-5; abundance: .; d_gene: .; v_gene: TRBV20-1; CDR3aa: CSASFGSGDQPQHF; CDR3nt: TGCAGTGCTAGTTTTGGGTCGGGGGATCAGCCCCAGCATTTT
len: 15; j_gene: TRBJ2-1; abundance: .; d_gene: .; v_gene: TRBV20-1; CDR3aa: CSAKADRSMYNEQFF; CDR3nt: TGCAGTGCTAAAGCCGACAGGTCGATGTACAATGAGCAGTTCTTC
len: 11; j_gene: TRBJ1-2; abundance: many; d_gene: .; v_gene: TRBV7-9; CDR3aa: CASSSRDSYTF; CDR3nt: TGTGCCAGCAGCTCTCGGGACAGCTACACCTTC
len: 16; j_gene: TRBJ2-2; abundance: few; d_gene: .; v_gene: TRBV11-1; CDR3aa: CASTTLGQGNTGELFF; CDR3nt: TGTGCCAGCACCACACTAGGTCAGGGGAACACCGGGGAGCTGTTTTTT